These T cell receptor beta chains were read from a single sample in a study of beta chain features in type 1 diabetes. Measured with immunoSEQ multiplex PCR; TCRdb has only the in-frame clones, and not every one. The sample records 95,000 to 150,000 clones, less than 20% being singletons. The specimen sequenced was central memory CD4+ T cells from blood. Receptor source: a man aged 25-40 years with type 1 diabetes. The CDR3 runs from the conserved cysteine through the conserved F or W. D genes are given only for firm matches.

>TRBV27|19|TRBD2
CASSLSPPSSGVRTDTQYF
>TRBV28|14|.
CASKPPGPTDTQYF
>TRBV7-2|15|.
CASSLRLGEGSPLHF
>TRBV4-3|14|.
CASSQETGDSPLHF
>TRBV6-5|14|TRBD2
CASIGEGALNEQFF
>TRBV11-3|15|.
CASSLGGSSTDTQYF
>TRBV6-5|11|.
CASRQRDTQYF
>TRBV2|14|.
CASTRQGDGETQYF
>TRBV9|16|.
CASSVDLARPTGELFF
>TRBV19|14|TRBD1
CASWTGGTYNEQFF
>TRBV5-1|15|TRBD1
CASSSTGGSEQTQYF
>TRBV7-3|17|TRBD1
CASSPQRGQGGLETQYF
>TRBV9|16|.
CASSPRIRDTSYEQYF
>TRBV11-2|15|.
CASSLAYSSTDTQYF
>TRBV11-2|16|TRBD2
CASSSGLAGFSDTQYF
>TRBV6-6|15|.
CASRLPRQSNHEQFF
>TRBV6-5|13|.
CASSPDSGYGYTF
>TRBV28|18|TRBD1
CASSFLGTGGGFRRGYTF
>TRBV14|14|.
CASSPPGASYEQYF
>TRBV29-1|13|TRBD1
CSVGGQGADTQYF
>TRBV19|13|.
CASSIGQGETQYF
>TRBV6-5|13|.
CASSYSGSYEQYF
>TRBV6-5|13|.
CASHGRGRDEQYF
>TRBV27|15|.
CASSLLQGTNYGYTF
>TRBV30|13|.
CAWSVQGTFEQFF
>TRBV4-2|16|TRBD1
CASSQDGQGAGQPQHF
>TRBV19|12|.
CASIIEGTEAFF
>TRBV7-2|13|.
CASSLASGEGYTF
>TRBV7-2|14|.
CASSPNGVNTEAFF
>TRBV6-5|14|.
CASSYSLGGETQYF
>TRBV7-8|13|.
CASSPILGTEAFF